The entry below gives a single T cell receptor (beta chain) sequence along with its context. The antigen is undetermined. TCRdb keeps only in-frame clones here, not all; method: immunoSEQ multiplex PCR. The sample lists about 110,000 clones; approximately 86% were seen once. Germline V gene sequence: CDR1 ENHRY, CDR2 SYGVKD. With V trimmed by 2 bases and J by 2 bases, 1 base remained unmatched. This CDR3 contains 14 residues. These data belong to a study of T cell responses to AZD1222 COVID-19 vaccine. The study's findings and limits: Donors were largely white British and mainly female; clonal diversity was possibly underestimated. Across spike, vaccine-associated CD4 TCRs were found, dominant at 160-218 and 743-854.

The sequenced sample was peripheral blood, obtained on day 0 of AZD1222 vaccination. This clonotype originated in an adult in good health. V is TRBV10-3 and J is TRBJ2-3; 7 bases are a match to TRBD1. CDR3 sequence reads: CAISEGTATDTQYF. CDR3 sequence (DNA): TGTGCCATCAGTGAGGGGACAGCCACAGATACGCAGTATTTT.